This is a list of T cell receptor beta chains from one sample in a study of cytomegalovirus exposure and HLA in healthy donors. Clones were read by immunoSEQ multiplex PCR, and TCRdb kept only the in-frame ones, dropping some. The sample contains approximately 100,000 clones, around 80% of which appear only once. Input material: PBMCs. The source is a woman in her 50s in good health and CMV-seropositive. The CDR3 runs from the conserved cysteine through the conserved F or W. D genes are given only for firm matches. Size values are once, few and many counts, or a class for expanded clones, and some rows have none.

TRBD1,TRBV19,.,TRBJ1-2,CASSKEMPGTGRYGYTF,TGTGCCAGTAGTAAGGAGATGCCCGGGACAGGGCGCTATGGCTACACCTTC
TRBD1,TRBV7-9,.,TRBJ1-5,CASSQTGNYRPQHF,TGTGCCAGCAGCCAGACAGGGAATTATCGGCCCCAGCATTTT
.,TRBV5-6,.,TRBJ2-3,CASSLAGTGSTDTQYF,TGTGCCAGCAGCTTGGCCGGGACTGGGAGCACAGATACGCAGTATTTT
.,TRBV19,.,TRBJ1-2,CASSIRVPRDYGYTF,TGTGCCAGTAGTATCCGCGTCCCGAGAGATTATGGCTACACCTTC
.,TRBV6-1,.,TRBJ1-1,CASSEGGAGNTEAFF,TGTGCCAGCAGTGAAGGCGGCGCTGGGAACACTGAAGCTTTCTTT
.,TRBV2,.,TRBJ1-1,CASSELGRGNTEAFF,TGTGCCAGCAGTGAATTAGGCAGGGGGAACACTGAAGCTTTCTTT
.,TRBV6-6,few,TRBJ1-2,CASISPPLTYGYTF,TGTGCCAGCATCTCTCCCCCCCTAACTTATGGCTACACCTTC
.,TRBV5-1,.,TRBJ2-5,CASSLGGLETQYF,TGCGCCAGCAGCTTGGGAGGGCTGGAGACCCAGTACTTC
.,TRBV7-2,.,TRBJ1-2,CASSNRVWGYTF,TGTGCCAGCAGTAACCGGGTGTGGGGCTACACCTTC
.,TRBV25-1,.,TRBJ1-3,CASEPSSSGNTIYF,TGTGCCAGTGAGCCCTCGAGCTCTGGAAACACCATATATTTT
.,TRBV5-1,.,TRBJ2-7,CASSLGQSLTYEQYF,TGCGCCAGCAGCTTGGGACAGTCTCTCACCTACGAGCAGTACTTC
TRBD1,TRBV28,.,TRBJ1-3,CASRPETGAGNTIYF,TGTGCCAGCAGGCCAGAGACAGGGGCCGGAAACACCATATATTTT
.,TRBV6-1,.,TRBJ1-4,CASSPGGAREKLFF,TGTGCCAGCAGCCCGGGGGGGGCGCGGGAAAAACTGTTTTTT
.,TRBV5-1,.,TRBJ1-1,CASSQQGSNTEAFF,TGCGCCAGCTCCCAGCAGGGTTCGAACACTGAAGCTTTCTTT
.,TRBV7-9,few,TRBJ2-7,CSSSPRTRIFTYEQYF,TGTTCCAGCAGCCCCCGAACCAGAATATTTACCTACGAGCAGTACTTC
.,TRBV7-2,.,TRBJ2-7,CASSFRGGSYEQYF,TGTGCCAGCAGCTTTCGAGGCGGTTCCTACGAGCAGTACTTC
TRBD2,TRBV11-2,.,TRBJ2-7,CASSLTSGGAYEQYF,TGTGCCAGCAGCCTGACTAGCGGGGGGGCCTACGAGCAGTACTTC
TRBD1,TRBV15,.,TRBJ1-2,CATSRSRQGHTF,TGTGCCACCAGCAGATCAAGACAGGGGCATACCTTC
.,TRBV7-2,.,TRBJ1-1,CASSLVQGQTEAFF,TGTGCCAGCAGCTTAGTGCAGGGGCAAACTGAAGCTTTCTTT
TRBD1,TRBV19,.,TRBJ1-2,CASNTLDRVRGTNGYTF,TGTGCCAGCAATACACTGGACAGGGTGAGGGGAACGAATGGCTACACCTTC
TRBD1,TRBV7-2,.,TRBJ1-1,CASSLEGGGFTEAFF,TGCGCCAGCAGCTTAGAAGGAGGGGGCTTCACTGAAGCTTTCTTT
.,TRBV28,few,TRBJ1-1,CASSLTTGPSTEAFF,TGTGCCAGCAGTTTAACCACAGGACCCTCCACTGAAGCTTTCTTT
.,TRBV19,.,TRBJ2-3,CASMKTSTDTQYF,TGTGCCAGTATGAAAACTAGCACAGATACGCAGTATTTT
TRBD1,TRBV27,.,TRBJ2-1,CASYEYRGPYNEQFF,TGTGCCAGCTACGAATACAGGGGCCCCTACAATGAGCAGTTCTTC
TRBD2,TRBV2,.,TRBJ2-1,CASQAGGYNEQFF,TGTGCCAGCCAAGCGGGGGGATACAATGAGCAGTTCTTC
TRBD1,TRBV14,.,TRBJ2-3,CASSPGTGEADTQYF,TGTGCCAGCAGCCCCGGGACAGGGGAGGCAGATACGCAGTATTTT
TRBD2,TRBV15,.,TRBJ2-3,CATKNGGVTDTQYF,TGTGCCACCAAGAACGGGGGGGTAACAGATACGCAGTATTTT
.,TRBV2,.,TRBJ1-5,CASSLGRDSNQPQHF,TGTGCCAGCAGTCTTGGACGGGATAGCAATCAGCCCCAGCATTTT
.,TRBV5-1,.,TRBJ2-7,CASSLVPSSYEQYF,TGCGCCAGCAGCTTGGTTCCGAGCTCCTACGAGCAGTACTTC